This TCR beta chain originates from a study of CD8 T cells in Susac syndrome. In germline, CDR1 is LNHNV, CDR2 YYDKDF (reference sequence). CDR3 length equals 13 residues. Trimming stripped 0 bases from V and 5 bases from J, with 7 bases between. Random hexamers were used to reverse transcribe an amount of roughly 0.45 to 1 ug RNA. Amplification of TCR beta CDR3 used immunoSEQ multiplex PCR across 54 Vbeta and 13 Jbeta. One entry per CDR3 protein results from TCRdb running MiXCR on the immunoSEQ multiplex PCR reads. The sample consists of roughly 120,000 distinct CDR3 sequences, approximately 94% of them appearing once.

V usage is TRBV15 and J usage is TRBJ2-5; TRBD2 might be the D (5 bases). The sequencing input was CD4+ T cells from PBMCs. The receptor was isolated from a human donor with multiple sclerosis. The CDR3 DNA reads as TGTGCCACCAGCAGAGAGGAGGCGGAGACCCAGTACTTC. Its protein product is CATSREEAETQYF.